The 25 T cell receptor beta chains below come from one sample, sequenced in a study of memory CD4+ T cells and cytomegalovirus serostatus. Single viable CD3+CD4+CD8-CD45RO+ cells were sorted as the memory CD4+ T cells. Measured with immunoSEQ multiplex PCR; TCRdb has only the in-frame clones, and not every one. Here the sample spans approximately 42,000 clones, roughly 83% being singletons. Sequencing input: memory CD4+ T cells from blood. These receptors all stem from an adult in good health and CMV-seronegative.

The genes are TRBV4-2 and TRBJ2-7; D unresolved. The CDR3 consists of 15 residues. Trimming took 1 base from V and 2 from J, leaving 12 bases between them. The V gene's germline CDR1 is LGHNA and CDR2 YNFKEQ. In nucleotides, the CDR3 is TGTGCCAGCAGCCAAGTAGGGATAAACACCTACGAGCAGTACTTC. This gives the protein CASSQVGINTYEQYF.

This chain uses TRBV10-3 with TRBJ2-2, with TRBD1 as a possible D gene (5 bases). The CDR3 is made up of 14 amino acids. V lost 6 bases, J lost 4 bases, and 12 bases lay in between. Per germline, CDR1 ENHRY and CDR2 SYGVKD. The CDR3 spells CAIRRQGGTGELFF. In DNA, the CDR3 is TGTGCCATCAGACGGCAGGGTGGCACCGGGGAGCTGTTTTTT.

This clone has a single count. This chain links TRBV28 with TRBJ2-5, with 8 bases identical to TRBD1. The CDR3 sequence is 16 residues long. The V and J ends lost 5 bases and 4 bases, in that order; junction bases with no gene match: 12. Per the germline V gene, CDR1 is MDHEN and CDR2 is SYDVKM. CDR3 in amino acids: CASSTSGQGLRETQYF. CDR3 DNA sequence: TGTGCCAGCAGTACATCCGGACAGGGCCTTAGAGAGACCCAGTACTTC. Filled out from reference TRBV28 and TRBJ2-5, the complete variable domain reads DVKVTQSSRYLVKRTGEKVFLECVQDMDHENMFWYRQDPGLGLRLIYFSYDVKMKEKGDIPEGYSVSREKKERFSLILESASTNQTSMYLCASSTSGQGLRETQYFGPGTRLLVL.

The genes are TRBV5-6 and TRBJ2-3; TRBD1 might be the D (5 bases). CDR1 is SGHDT and CDR2 is YYEEEE in the germline V gene. There are 15 residues in the CDR3. Trimming cost V 2 bases and J 1 base, with 11 bases left between them. CDR3 loop: CASSFDRVGTDTQYF. In nucleotides, the CDR3 is TGTGCCAGCAGCTTTGACAGAGTGGGCACAGATACGCAGTATTTT.

This clone was seen a single time. The chain has TRBV5-1 and TRBJ2-3; D is ambiguous. V was pared by 2 bases and J by 3 bases, with 13 bases between. Per germline, CDR1 SGHRS and CDR2 YFSETQ. The CDR3 spans 15 residues. In DNA form, the CDR3 reads TGCGCCAGCAGCTTAGCGCGATACAATACAGATACGCAGTATTTT. Translating it yields CASSLARYNTDTQYF. Using reference TRBV5-1 and TRBJ2-3 for the parts outside the CDR3, the full variable domain is KAGVTQTPRYLIKTRGQQVTLSCSPISGHRSVSWYQQTPGQGLQFLFEYFSETQRNKGNFPGRFSGRQFSNSRSEMNVSTLELGDSALYLCASSLARYNTDTQYFGPGTRLTVL.

J is TRBJ2-2 and V is TRBV5-1, with D perhaps matching TRBD1 (5 bases). The CDR3 has 15 amino acids. The V end lost 5 bases, the J end lost 1 base, and 12 bases lay between the germline ends. From germline, CDR1 is SGHRS and CDR2 YFSETQ. In DNA, the CDR3 is TGCGCCAGCAGATCAATGACAGAGAACACCGGGGAGCTGTTTTTT. Translating gives CASRSMTENTGELFF.

V and J are TRBV7-3 and TRBJ2-3; 9 bases are shared with TRBD2. J gave up 0 bases and V 5 bases, and 6 bases lay outside the gene matches. This CDR3 contains 16 residues. Germline CDR1 and CDR2: SGHTA and FQGTGA. The CDR3: CASSPGTSRSTDTQYF. Written as DNA, the CDR3 is TGTGCCAGCAGCCCTGGGACTAGCCGAAGCACAGATACGCAGTATTTT. The variable domain in full, completed from reference TRBV7-3 and TRBJ2-3, reads GAGVSQTPSNKVTEKGKYVELRCDPISGHTALYWYRQSLGQGPEFLIYFQGTGAADDSGLPNDRFFAVRPEGSVSTLKIQRTERGDSAVYLCASSPGTSRSTDTQYFGPGTRLTVL.

The V call is TRBV23-1, the J call TRBJ1-5, with 9 bases fitting TRBD1. TRBV23-1 is treated as an ORF (open reading frame) with a function not yet certain. V lost 3 bases to trimming and J lost 0 bases; unmatched junction nucleotides: 9. This CDR3 is 18 amino acids long. CDR3 DNA sequence: TGCGCCAGCAGTCAGACACAGGGGGCTAGGGGTAGCAATCAGCCCCAGCATTTT. Amino acids: CASSQTQGARGSNQPQHF.

V usage is TRBV7-2 and J usage is TRBJ2-3; D gene uncertain. From germline, CDR1 is SGHTA and CDR2 FQGNSA. V was trimmed by 8 bases and J by 2 bases, leaving 11 bases between them. This CDR3 region has 13 residues. The CDR3 here is CASSPFPTDTQYF. In nucleotides, the CDR3 is TGTGCCAGCTCCCCGTTTCCCACAGATACGCAGTATTTT.

The CDR3 sequence is CASSQKSPGNTIYF. The CDR3 bases are TGTGCCAGCAGCCAGAAGTCCCCTGGAAACACCATATATTTT. The V gene is TRBV5-6, the J gene TRBJ1-3; D is uncertain. This CDR3 comprises 14 residues. The germline CDR1 and CDR2 sequences are SGHDT and YYEEEE. The ends were cut back, 4 bases at V and 2 bases at J, with 10 bases in the middle.

The rearrangement uses TRBV2 and TRBJ1-5, with a weak D call TRBD1 (6 bases). This CDR3 comprises 17 residues. Trimming removed 8 bases at V and 0 bases at J, with 20 bases between. Looked up from germline, CDR1 is SNHLY and CDR2 is FYNNEI. The CDR3 region is CASDLTGTSYSNQPQHF. DNA of the CDR3: TGTGCCAGCGACTTGACAGGAACCTCCTATAGCAATCAGCCCCAGCATTTT.

The rearrangement links TRBV29-1 to TRBJ1-4; a possible D gene is TRBD1 (5 bases). Germline CDR1 and CDR2: SQVTM and ANQGSEA. V was shortened by 6 bases and J by 6 bases, with 14 bases between the two germline ends. The length of the CDR3 is 13 residues. CDR3 sequence (DNA): TGCAGCGTCGAGGGGTCCCCATATGAAAAACTGTTTTTT. The encoded protein is CSVEGSPYEKLFF.

The CDR3 nucleotides read TGTGCCAGCAGCTTTACAGGGGGTTACACTGAAGCTTTCTTT. Translating gives CASSFTGGYTEAFF. The genes are TRBV11-3 and TRBJ1-1; TRBD1 agrees at 8 bases. V dropped 3 bases and J dropped 3; count of bases not matched to a gene: 3. The CDR3 is 14 residues long. CDR1 is SGHNT and CDR2 is YENEEA in the germline V gene.

The chain carries TRBV7-2 and TRBJ1-2; no definite D call. This CDR3 spans 13 amino acids. Looked up from germline, CDR1 is SGHTA and CDR2 is FQGNSA. The V gene lost 5 bases and the J gene lost 6 bases, with 13 bases spanning the gap. The CDR3 region is CASSPQSRDGYTF. The CDR3 region has the DNA TGTGCCAGCAGCCCTCAATCACGGGATGGCTACACCTTC.

The chain carries TRBV9 and TRBJ1-1; weak D call: TRBD1 (6 bases). The germline V gene encodes CDR1 SGDLS and CDR2 YYNGEE. The V and J ends lost 4 bases and 1 base respectively, with 11 bases between them. This CDR3 spans 14 amino acids. The CDR3 sequence: CASSSRDTNTEAFF. As DNA, the CDR3 is TGTGCCAGCAGCTCCCGGGACACGAACACTGAAGCTTTCTTT.

The gene calls are TRBV28 and TRBJ1-1; TRBD1 might be the D (6 bases). CDR3 length: 13 amino acids. CDR1 and CDR2 from the germline V gene are MDHEN and SYDVKM. V shed 5 bases and J shed 2 bases, with 9 bases lying between them. CDR3 in DNA: TGTGCCAGCAGTGGGGGCCTAAACACTGAAGCTTTCTTT. It codes for CASSGGLNTEAFF.

The chain carries TRBV5-8 and TRBJ2-2, with D hard to call. Germline V gives CDR1 SGHTS, CDR2 YDEGEE. This CDR3 region has 15 residues. Trimming shortened V by 1 base and J by 5 bases, and 12 bases separated the two germline ends. The CDR3: CASSLPGSGTGELFF. CDR3 in DNA: TGTGCCAGCAGCTTGCCCGGGTCCGGGACCGGGGAGCTGTTTTTT. The variable domain in full, completed from reference TRBV5-8 and TRBJ2-2, reads EAGVTQSPTHLIKTRGQQATLRCSPISGHTSVYWYQQALGLGLQFLLWYDEGEERNRGNFPPRFSGRQFPNYSSELNVNALELEDSALYLCASSLPGSGTGELFFGEGSRLTVL.

The rearrangement joins TRBV7-2 to TRBJ1-2; 8 nucleotides agree with TRBD1. V shed 5 bases and J 8 bases; nucleotides not matched to a gene: 13. Looked up from germline, CDR1 is SGHTA and CDR2 is FQGNSA. The CDR3 contains 15 residues. CDR3 amino acids: CASSLDREVLNGYTF. The CDR3 DNA reads TGTGCCAGCAGCCTGGACAGGGAGGTCTTGAACGGCTACACCTTC.

This rearrangement joins TRBV6-5 to TRBJ1-1; D gene ambiguous. The CDR3 runs 15 residues. With 0 bases removed from V and 0 bases from J, the gap between germline ends came to 8 bases. Germline V gene sequence: CDR1 MNHEY, CDR2 SVGAGI. The CDR3 coding sequence is TGTGCCAGCAGTTACTCGCTTCCAGTGAACACTGAAGCTTTCTTT. This encodes CASSYSLPVNTEAFF.

The chain joins TRBV7-9 to TRBJ1-4, with a tentative D call TRBD1 (5 bases). The V gene's germline CDR1 is SEHNR and CDR2 FQNEAQ (reference sequence). The CDR3 loop spans 15 amino acids. The ends were cut back, 5 bases at V and 0 bases at J, with 10 bases in the middle. The CDR3 region has the DNA TGTGCCAGCAGCGTCGAGGGGACAACTAATGAAAAACTGTTTTTT. This translates into CASSVEGTTNEKLFF. Using reference TRBV7-9 and TRBJ1-4 for the parts outside the CDR3, the full variable domain is DTGVSQNPRHKITKRGQNVTFRCDPISEHNRLYWYRQTLGQGPEFLTYFQNEAQLEKSRLLSDRFSAERPKGSFSTLEIQRTEQGDSAMYLCASSVEGTTNEKLFFGSGTQLSVL.

The chain has TRBV5-1 and TRBJ2-7; TRBD2 matches 13 bases. Germline trimming cut 4 bases from V and 3 bases from J; bases unmatched to any gene: 4. Per the germline V gene, CDR1 is SGHRS and CDR2 is YFSETQ. The CDR3 extends over 15 amino acids. The CDR3 here is CASSELAGGYYEQYF. The CDR3 coding sequence is TGCGCCAGCAGCGAACTAGCGGGAGGGTACTACGAGCAGTACTTC. The entire variable domain, with the rest obtained from reference TRBV5-1 and TRBJ2-7, is as follows: KAGVTQTPRYLIKTRGQQVTLSCSPISGHRSVSWYQQTPGQGLQFLFEYFSETQRNKGNFPGRFSGRQFSNSRSEMNVSTLELGDSALYLCASSELAGGYYEQYFGPGTRLTVT.

This rearrangement joins TRBV2 to TRBJ2-3; 9 bases map to TRBD1. The CDR3 spans 15 residues. J lost 2 bases, V lost 8 bases, and 8 bases had no gene match. The germline gives CDR1 SNHLY, CDR2 FYNNEI. The CDR3 is CASRRTGAPTDTQYF. In DNA form, the CDR3 reads TGTGCCAGCCGGAGGACAGGGGCACCCACAGATACGCAGTATTTT.

The V and J genes are TRBV18 and TRBJ2-3; 7 positions match TRBD2. V lost 2 bases to trimming and J lost 0 bases; unmatched junction nucleotides: 8. The CDR3 has 17 amino acids. Germline CDR1 and CDR2: KGHSH and LQKENI. The CDR3 spells CASSPKGLAVSTDTQYF. The CDR3 region has the DNA TGTGCCAGCTCACCAAAAGGCCTAGCGGTTAGCACAGATACGCAGTATTTT.

The sample holds one count of this clone. Other DNA sequences within the sample encode an identical CDR3. The V gene is TRBV19, the J gene TRBJ1-1; TRBD1 is a possible D gene (5 bases). Per germline, CDR1 LNHDA and CDR2 SQIVND (reference sequence). The CDR3 length is 14 residues. V was pared by 3 bases and J by 1 base, with 9 bases between. The CDR3 nucleotides are TGTGCCAGTAGTATTCAGGGCTCGAACACTGAAGCTTTCTTT. Translated, it gives CASSIQGSNTEAFF.

The chain carries TRBV18 and TRBJ2-6; D ambiguous. CDR1 and CDR2 (germline): KGHSH, LQKENI. This CDR3 has 15 amino acids. V lost 2 bases to trimming and J lost 0 bases, with 5 bases between them. The CDR3 sequence is CASSPSASGANVLTF. The CDR3 coding sequence is TGTGCCAGCTCACCATCCGCCTCTGGGGCCAACGTCCTGACTTTC.